This T cell receptor (beta chain) was sequenced during a study of CD8 T cells in ankylosing spondylitis. Study outcomes and limitations: Before this, some motif variants had been reported in reactive arthritis synovial fluid and blood.

Comment on this clonotype: As yet, its antigen is unknown.

Libraries for TCR beta were made by quantitative 5'-RACE with molecular barcodes. TCRdb re-called the 5' RACE reads with MiXCR, one entry per CDR3 protein. The data show 25,000 to 35,000 distinct CDR3 sequences, less than 40% seen once. CDR3 length equals 14 residues. Germline lookup yields CDR1 MNHEY and CDR2 SMNVEV (reference sequence). The V and J ends lost 2 bases and 2 bases respectively, with 10 bases between them. This chain joins TRBV27 and TRBJ2-7; D unresolved. The TCR originated in a male donor with ankylosing spondylitis. Sequencing was performed on synovial fluid, either unsorted or a sorted T cell fraction (not recorded which). The chain's CDR3 is CASSLGLRTYEQYF. In nucleotides, the CDR3 is TGTGCCAGCAGTTTAGGTTTGCGGACCTACGAGCAGTACTTC.